Presented here are 24 T cell receptor beta chains from one specimen sequenced in a study of technical replicates of blood from several donors. The assay was immunoSEQ multiplex PCR, and TCRdb's table has in-frame clones only and misses some. The sample holds tens of thousands of clones; over 90% are singletons and the top ten take 0.2% to 0.3%. The sequenced sample was T cells isolated from PBMCs. These receptors came from a human donor in good health.

J is TRBJ2-1 and V is TRBV5-1; possible D gene TRBD1, 5 bases. Per the germline V gene, CDR1 is SGHRS and CDR2 is YFSETQ. V shed 0 bases and J shed 8 bases, with 12 bases lying between them. This CDR3 region has 14 residues. In DNA form, the CDR3 reads TGCGCCAGCAGCTTGGTGCAGGGCGACGATGAGCAGTTCTTC. Protein product: CASSLVQGDDEQFF.

This chain connects TRBV27 to TRBJ1-5; 10 bases are shared with TRBD1. V lost 3 bases, J lost 5 bases, and 4 bases stayed unmatched. Germline values: CDR1 MNHEY, CDR2 SMNVEV (reference sequence). The CDR3 is 15 residues long. The CDR3 DNA is TGTGCCAGCAGTTTGGGACAGGGGCTATATCAGCCCCAGCATTTT. This sequence encodes CASSLGQGLYQPQHF.

The CDR3 nucleotides are TGTGCCAGCAGTCCCAGGGGTGCCCCGCCCCAGCATTTT. Encoded protein: CASSPRGAPPQHF. The V call is TRBV6-1, the J call TRBJ1-5, with a weak D call TRBD1 (6 bases). Trimming removed 5 bases from V and 9 bases from J, with 14 bases in between. CDR3 length: 13 residues. Germline values: CDR1 MNHNS, CDR2 SASEGT.

This sequence joins TRBV7-6 and TRBJ2-3; TRBD2 matches at 15 bases. J lost 4 bases, V lost 1 base, and 3 bases had no gene match. CDR1 and CDR2 (germline): SGHVS, FNYEAQ. The CDR3 length is 17 residues. The CDR3 is CASSLGGTSGGSDTQYF. The CDR3 DNA sequence: TGTGCCAGCAGCTTAGGGGGGACTAGCGGGGGGTCAGATACGCAGTATTTT.

The chain combines TRBV5-4 with TRBJ2-3; 9 positions match TRBD2. Germline V gene data show CDR1 as SGHNT and CDR2 as YYREEE (reference sequence). V shed 0 bases and J 0 bases; nucleotides not matched to a gene: 8. This CDR3 is built from 18 residues. The CDR3 loop reads CASSLGGRLAVSTDTQYF. CDR3 sequence (DNA): TGTGCCAGCAGCTTGGGGGGGAGACTAGCGGTTAGCACAGATACGCAGTATTTT. The full variable domain, with the rest looked up from reference TRBV5-4 and TRBJ2-3, is ETGVTQSPTHLIKTRGQQVTLRCSSQSGHNTVSWYQQALGQGPQFIFQYYREEENGRGNFPPRFSGLQFPNYSSELNVNALELDDSALYLCASSLGGRLAVSTDTQYFGPGTRLTVL.

This clone is a singleton in its sample. This chain joins TRBV5-1 and TRBJ2-3, with TRBD1 identical over 7 bases. Germline lookup yields CDR1 SGHRS and CDR2 YFSETQ. V trimming: 0 bases; J trimming: 3 bases; junction bases outside the gene matches: 10. The CDR3 is 17 amino acids. The CDR3 nucleotides read TGCGCCAGCAGCTTGGGTCCCCAACAGGGGTGGACAGATACGCAGTATTTT. Protein product: CASSLGPQQGWTDTQYF.

Comments on this clone: Other nucleotide sequences from this sample produce the same CDR3. The chain is built from TRBV6-1 and TRBJ2-3; 11 bases line up with TRBD2. The trim removed 6 bases at V and 1 base at J, leaving 0 bases unmatched. Germline V CDR1 and CDR2: MNHNS, SASEGT. The CDR3 is made up of 14 amino acids. The DNA of the CDR3 is TGTGCCAGCAGACTAGCGGGGGGCACAGATACGCAGTATTTT. The encoded protein is CASRLAGGTDTQYF.

The V and J genes are TRBV5-1 and TRBJ1-1, with 8 bases that match TRBD1. Germline lookup yields CDR1 SGHRS and CDR2 YFSETQ. The CDR3 runs to 13 residues. Germline trimming cut 7 bases from V and 7 bases from J; bases unmatched to any gene: 9. The CDR3 sequence: CASGRQGKFEAFF. The CDR3 nucleotides read TGCGCCAGCGGCCGACAGGGGAAATTTGAAGCTTTCTTT.

V is TRBV20-1 and J is TRBJ2-7; perhaps TRBD2 as D (6 bases). Between the trimmed V and J ends, which lost 5 bases and 9 bases, there was a span of 11 bases. The length of the CDR3 is 10 residues. Germline V lookup: CDR1 DFQATT, CDR2 SNEGSKA (reference sequence). Here the CDR3 reads CSAGMGGQYF. Here the CDR3 DNA reads TGCAGTGCTGGCATGGGGGGGCAGTACTTC.

The chain uses TRBV7-2 and TRBJ2-3, with 10 bases identical to TRBD2. Germline trimming cut 5 bases from V and 0 bases from J; bases unmatched to any gene: 8. Germline CDR1 reads SGHTA; CDR2 reads FQGNSA. The CDR3 totals 17 residues. CDR3 sequence: CASSLSSGGPSTDTQYF. The CDR3 DNA sequence: TGTGCCAGCAGCCTGTCTAGCGGGGGTCCTAGCACAGATACGCAGTATTTT.

The CDR3 sequence: CASSERSRSYNEQFF. The CDR3 bases are TGTGCCAGCAGTGAGCGTAGTCGTTCCTACAATGAGCAGTTCTTC. The chain has TRBV2 and TRBJ2-1; D remains ambiguous. The germline V and J ends were trimmed by 3 bases and 1 base, with 10 bases remaining between them. Germline V gene data show CDR1 as SNHLY and CDR2 as FYNNEI. The CDR3 has 15 amino acids.

The chain combines TRBV4-1 with TRBJ2-2; tentative D call: TRBD2 (6 bases). CDR1 is MGHRA, CDR2 YSYEKL, per germline. There are 14 residues in the CDR3. The V and J ends lost 3 bases and 6 bases respectively, with 11 bases between them. CDR3 bases: TGCGCCAGCAGCCAGGGGGAGGCCCCCGGGGAGCTGTTTTTT. Its protein is CASSQGEAPGELFF.

The chain couples TRBV7-2 to TRBJ2-2; 10 bases align to TRBD2. Per the germline V gene, CDR1 is SGHTA and CDR2 is FQGNSA. The ends lost 3 bases at V and 6 bases at J; junction bases unmatched: 7. This CDR3 spans 16 amino acids. The CDR3 loop reads CASSLEAGGSSGELFF. The CDR3, as DNA: TGTGCCAGCAGCTTGGAAGCGGGGGGGTCCTCCGGGGAGCTGTTTTTT.

This chain connects TRBV4-2 to TRBJ1-5; 7 nucleotides match TRBD1. V gave up 0 bases and J gave up 6 bases; unmatched junction bases: 5. Germline V CDR1 and CDR2: LGHNA, YNFKEQ. There are 15 residues in the CDR3. The CDR3 protein is CASSQDRQGFQPQHF. CDR3 coding DNA: TGTGCCAGCAGCCAAGATCGACAGGGCTTTCAGCCCCAGCATTTT.

The V call is TRBV4-1, the J call TRBJ2-3, with D possibly being TRBD1 (5 bases). CDR1 and CDR2 (germline): MGHRA, YSYEKL. CDR3 length: 14 amino acids. The ends were cut back, 4 bases at V and 3 bases at J, with 11 bases in the middle. The CDR3 sequence: CASSPGQGTDTQYF. CDR3 in DNA: TGCGCCAGCAGCCCAGGGCAGGGAACAGATACGCAGTATTTT.

The V call is TRBV5-1, the J call TRBJ2-2; D may be TRBD1 (5 bases). Trimming pared 1 base from V and 3 bases from J, leaving 7 bases between. Germline V gene data show CDR1 as SGHRS and CDR2 as YFSETQ. The CDR3 spans 14 residues. CDR3 loop: CASSLTGDTGELFF. CDR3 nucleotides: TGCGCCAGCAGCTTGACAGGCGACACCGGGGAGCTGTTTTTT. The complete variable domain, with remaining parts taken from reference TRBV5-1 and TRBJ2-2, reads KAGVTQTPRYLIKTRGQQVTLSCSPISGHRSVSWYQQTPGQGLQFLFEYFSETQRNKGNFPGRFSGRQFSNSRSEMNVSTLELGDSALYLCASSLTGDTGELFFGEGSRLTVL.

The chain carries TRBV14 and TRBJ1-1, with D uncertain. The germline V gene has CDR1 SGHDN and CDR2 FVKESK. The ends were cut back, 1 base at V and 3 bases at J, with 15 bases in the middle. The CDR3 is made up of 16 amino acids. CDR3 DNA sequence: TGTGCCAGCAGCCAAGGAGGTGCCTGGTGGGACACTGAAGCTTTCTTT. As protein: CASSQGGAWWDTEAFF.

The rearrangement joins TRBV7-6 to TRBJ1-2; the D gene is possibly TRBD1 (5 bases). V shed 0 bases and J shed 8 bases, with 13 bases lying between them. The germline gives CDR1 SGHVS, CDR2 FNYEAQ. The CDR3 has 14 amino acids. CDR3 sequence: CASSLAGGGYGYTF. The CDR3, as DNA: TGTGCCAGCAGCTTAGCTGGGGGGGGGTACGGCTACACCTTC. Together with reference TRBV7-6 and TRBJ1-2, the CDR3 gives the full variable domain: GAGVSQSPRYKVTKRGQDVALRCDPISGHVSLYWYRQALGQGPEFLTYFNYEAQQDKSGLPNDRFSAERPEGSISTLTIQRTEQRDSAMYRCASSLAGGGYGYTFGSGTRLTVV.

This sequence joins TRBV19 and TRBJ2-1; 8 nucleotides agree with TRBD2. Losses at the gene ends were 3 bases for V and 9 bases for J; bases not matched to a gene: 13. The CDR3 length is 16 residues. Per germline, CDR1 LNHDA and CDR2 SQIVND (reference sequence). CDR3 region: CASSIPSGRAGGEQFF. CDR3 nucleotides: TGTGCCAGTAGTATCCCCTCCGGGAGGGCCGGTGGTGAGCAGTTCTTC.

This chain connects TRBV10-1 to TRBJ1-2; 7 nucleotides agree with TRBD1. V lost 3 bases and J lost 7; bases outside the gene matches: 11. Germline CDR1 is WNHNN and CDR2 is SYGVQD (reference sequence). This CDR3 has 15 amino acids. CDR3 nucleotide sequence: TGCGCCAGCAGTGACGCGGACAGGTGTGTTTGTGGCTACACCTTC. Encoded protein: CASSDADRCVCGYTF.

Notes on this clone: Other DNA variants within this sample encode the same CDR3. The chain links TRBV5-1 to TRBJ2-7; TRBD1 aligns across 8 bases. The J segment lost 2 bases and the V segment lost 0 bases, leaving 1 base of the junction unmatched. This CDR3 has 14 amino acids. Germline V gives CDR1 SGHRS, CDR2 YFSETQ. Written as DNA, the CDR3 is TGCGCCAGCAGCTTGGGGACAGGGACCTACGAGCAGTACTTC. Its translation: CASSLGTGTYEQYF.

The rearrangement links TRBV18 to TRBJ2-1, with TRBD1 matching over 8 bases. CDR1 is KGHSH and CDR2 is LQKENI in the germline V gene. The V and J ends lost 3 bases and 5 bases, in that order; junction bases with no gene match: 6. The CDR3 spans 15 residues. The CDR3 sequence is CASSPWTGINNEQFF. DNA for the CDR3: TGTGCCAGCTCACCGTGGACAGGGATTAACAATGAGCAGTTCTTC.

This chain joins TRBV29-1 and TRBJ1-2, with D unresolved. Germline V gives CDR1 SQVTM, CDR2 ANQGSEA. The length of the CDR3 is 14 residues. Trimming took off 0 bases at V and 0 bases at J, with 8 bases between the two ends. The CDR3 spells CSVEELAANYGYTF. DNA of the CDR3: TGCAGCGTTGAAGAGTTGGCCGCTAACTATGGCTACACCTTC.

The gene calls are TRBV7-9 and TRBJ2-2; 7 bases are shared with TRBD2. The germline V gene has CDR1 SEHNR and CDR2 FQNEAQ (reference sequence). The CDR3 extends over 17 amino acids. With 1 base clipped from V and 2 bases from J, the junction kept 7 bases outside the gene matches. CDR3 bases: TGTGCCAGCAGCTTAGGCGAGGCGGGGGTAAACACCGGGGAGCTGTTTTTT. Its protein product is CASSLGEAGVNTGELFF.